Listed below are T cell receptor beta chains from one sample, sequenced in a study of blood T cell repertoires in COVID-19. Clones were sequenced by immunoSEQ multiplex PCR, and TCRdb holds only the in-frame ones, with some missing. The table records 100,000 to 150,000 clones, approximately 90% of them present only once. The sample comprised peripheral blood. These TCRs come from a woman older than 75 with acute or convalescent COVID-19. Both conserved end residues are part of each CDR3.

V: TRBV9; J: TRBJ1-2; CDR3: CASSVSSANYGYTF
V: TRBV5-1; J: TRBJ2-7; CDR3: CASSFWGGYEQYF
V: TRBV11-3; J: TRBJ2-1; CDR3: CASSLGSGQGHEQFF
V: TRBV6-5; J: TRBJ2-7; CDR3: CASQTGGLGREQYF
V: TRBV7-2; J: TRBJ2-2; CDR3: CASSSSRDRGRTNTGELFF
V: TRBV4-2; J: TRBJ1-2; CDR3: CASSQDRGLPYGYTF
V: TRBV4-2; J: TRBJ2-5; CDR3: CASSQDGRGQETQYF
V: TRBV19; J: TRBJ2-5; CDR3: CASSIGDRLQETQYF
V: TRBV5-1; J: TRBJ2-1; CDR3: CASTEVAGGLRNEQFF
V: TRBV7-3; J: TRBJ2-5; CDR3: CASSLAGTEQETQYF
V: TRBV5-4; J: TRBJ2-4; CDR3: CASSPGTGGRGNIQYF
V: TRBV6-5; J: TRBJ2-7; CDR3: CASSLRGEQYF
V: TRBV5-1; J: TRBJ2-1; CDR3: CASSLTRAEQFF
V: TRBV7-6; J: TRBJ2-6; CDR3: CASSLEGARGANVLTF
V: TRBV5-1; J: TRBJ2-5; CDR3: CASSSPQETQYF
V: TRBV28; J: TRBJ1-1; CDR3: CASSEPSQQGANEAFF
V: TRBV5-1; J: TRBJ1-2; CDR3: CASSLAGQGLRYTF
V: TRBV28; J: TRBJ1-1; CDR3: CASGYLGRDTEAFF
V: TRBV19; J: TRBJ2-4; CDR3: CASSAPDWAKNIQYF
V: TRBV27; J: TRBJ2-7; CDR3: CASSLTAGGVHEQYF
V: TRBV5-8; J: TRBJ1-1; CDR3: CASSLTLMNTEAFF
V: TRBV3-1/TRBV3-2; J: TRBJ1-1; CDR3: CASSPGKLRTNTEAFF
V: TRBV15; J: TRBJ1-1; CDR3: CATSRNREGTEAFF
V: TRBV19; J: TRBJ2-7; CDR3: CASSPSGGYEQYF